This TCR beta chain appears in the sequencing data of a study of cytomegalovirus exposure and HLA in healthy donors. Notes on the study in general: Later analysis identified several of the most significant clusters that appeared linked to common viral pathogens. A missense DCLRE1C variant was associated with V- and J-gene trimming of TCR beta chains in a later analysis, and an independent cohort replicated the association. In terms of immune exposure information, only CMV serostatus was available.

With regard to this clone: Its antigen is not identified.

The PCR had 60 Vbeta and 13 Jbeta primers. The data were produced by immunoSEQ multiplex PCR, yet TCRdb's version contains in-frame clones alone and is incomplete. The table records some 90,000 clones, approximately 80% of them present only once. Material for sequencing was PBMCs. The source of this sequence is a man over 45 in good health and CMV-seropositive.

The CDR3 DNA sequence: TGTGCCAGCAGCAGAGGGAAGCTTTCCACAGATACGCAGTATTTT. This gives the protein CASSRGKLSTDTQYF. This sequence joins TRBV5-4 and TRBJ2-3, with a possible D match to TRBD2 (5 bases). CDR3 length: 15 amino acids. Trimming removed 4 bases at V and 2 bases at J, with 14 bases between. Per germline, CDR1 SGHNT and CDR2 YYREEE (reference sequence).